The 13 T cell receptor beta chains presented below share a single source sample, sequenced in a study of glioma-infiltrating T cells. TCR alpha and beta CDR3 regions were amplified from RNA using iRepertoire nested multiplex PCR. TCRdb reprocessed the multiplex PCR reads with MiXCR, giving one entry per CDR3 protein. Of around 150,000 distinct CDR3 sequences in the sample, around 40% were seen once. Material for sequencing was glioma tissue, nonneoplastic brain tissue, or PBMCs (not recorded which). The receptors here all came from a human donor with low-grade glioma or glioblastoma, undergoing nonglioma brain surgery, or in good health (not recorded which).

This chain links TRBV7-9 with TRBJ2-1, with 8 bases that match TRBD1. The CDR3 length is 15 residues. Germline values: CDR1 SEHNR, CDR2 FQNEAQ (reference sequence). With V trimmed by 5 bases and J by 7 bases, 10 bases remained unmatched. The CDR3 DNA reads TGTGCCAGCAGCCGGGTTAGGACAGGGTTGAATGAGCAGTTCTTC. It translates to CASSRVRTGLNEQFF.

In this sample, this clonotype turned up once. V and J are TRBV11-2 and TRBJ2-2, with 7 bases that match TRBD2. Germline CDR1 reads SGHAT; CDR2 reads FQNNGV. Trimming took 6 bases from V and 5 from J; bases not matched to a gene: 12. This CDR3 contains 16 residues. The CDR3 DNA follows: TGTGCCAGCAGGAGACGGGGGGACTCGCGGACCGGGGAGCTGTTTTTT. Amino acids: CASRRRGDSRTGELFF. The variable domain in full, with the rest retrieved from reference TRBV11-2 and TRBJ2-2, is EAGVAQSPRYKIIEKRQSVAFWCNPISGHATLYWYQQILGQGPKLLIQFQNNGVVDDSQLPKDRFSAERLKGVDSTLKIQPAKLEDSAVYLCASRRRGDSRTGELFFGEGSRLTVL.

The sample holds a few counts of this clonotype. The chain combines TRBV10-1 with TRBJ1-1; no clear D. This CDR3 is 14 amino acids long. Germline V gene sequence: CDR1 WNHNN, CDR2 SYGVQD (reference sequence). With 0 bases removed from V and 2 bases from J, the gap between germline ends came to 7 bases. The DNA of the CDR3 is TGCGCCAGCAGTGAGTCTCAGGCTAACACTGAAGCTTTCTTT. It specifies CASSESQANTEAFF.

In its sample, this clonotype was seen a few times. The J gene is TRBJ2-3, the V gene TRBV7-2, with D possibly matching TRBD1 (6 bases). The germline CDR1 and CDR2 sequences are SGHTA and FQGNSA. This CDR3 has 15 residues. V was pared by 4 bases and J by 0 bases, with 11 bases between. The CDR3 loop is CASSSDRLSTDTQYF. The CDR3 DNA sequence: TGTGCCAGCAGCTCCGACAGGTTGAGCACAGATACGCAGTATTTT.

V is TRBV20-1 and J is TRBJ2-3; 7 positions match TRBD2. The CDR3 extends over 13 amino acids. The V segment lost 7 bases and the J segment 14 bases; nucleotides outside the gene matches: 18. Germline loops: CDR1 DFQATT, CDR2 SNEGSKA (reference sequence). CDR3 nucleotide sequence: TGCAGTGTTACTAGCGAGAACACCGGGGAGCTGTATTTT. Translated: CSVTSENTGELYF.

The chain links TRBV4-1 to TRBJ2-7; 9 bases match TRBD1. The V and J ends lost 4 bases and 2 bases, in that order; junction bases with no gene match: 6. Germline-derived CDR1 and CDR2 are MGHRA and YSYEKL. This CDR3 has 15 amino acids. The CDR3 region has the DNA TGCGCCAGCAGCCGCCCGGGACAGGGTACCTACGAGCAGTACTTC. Translating it yields CASSRPGQGTYEQYF.

J is TRBJ2-3 and V is TRBV2, with 9 bases aligning to TRBD2. The germline V gene has CDR1 SNHLY and CDR2 FYNNEI. Trimming cost V 7 bases and J 3 bases; bases outside gene matches: 5. The length of the CDR3 is 14 residues. The CDR3 DNA reads TGTGCCAGCACGCAAGCGGGAGGTACAGATACGCAGTATTTT. Encoded protein: CASTQAGGTDTQYF.

The rearrangement uses TRBV28 and TRBJ2-1; 7 bases fit TRBD2. The CDR3 runs to 15 residues. Germline CDR1 and CDR2: MDHEN and SYDVKM. V trimming: 5 bases; J trimming: 9 bases; junction bases outside the gene matches: 13. The CDR3 DNA reads as TGTGCCAGCAGTCCAAGCGGGATGGGCCTCGGTGAGCAGTTCTTC. It codes for CASSPSGMGLGEQFF.

The rearrangement joins TRBV28 to TRBJ1-1; 7 bases match TRBD1. The CDR3 loop spans 15 amino acids. Germline CDR1 and CDR2: MDHEN and SYDVKM. After removal of 1 base from V and 1 base from J, the junction contained 3 bases not matched to a gene. CDR3 DNA: TGTGCCAGCAGTTTATCAGGGACAGCGAACACTGAAGCTTTCTTT. It yields the protein CASSLSGTANTEAFF.

Only a few counts were recorded for this clonotype. The chain recombines TRBV6-2 or TRBV6-3 with TRBJ2-7, with D perhaps assigned TRBD1 or TRBD2 (5 bases each). The CDR3 is 13 amino acids. V was pared by 6 bases and J by 0 bases, with 9 bases between. The germline CDR1 and CDR2 sequences are MNHEY and SVGEGT. DNA for the CDR3: TGTGCCAGCAGGGAGGACACCTCCTACGAGCAGTACTTC. Its translation is CASREDTSYEQYF.

This chain uses TRBV20-1 with TRBJ2-1; 8 bases map to TRBD2. Per the germline V gene, CDR1 is DFQATT and CDR2 is SNEGSKA (reference sequence). Trimming took 6 bases from V and 2 from J; bases not matched to a gene: 9. The CDR3 length is 15 residues. The CDR3 here is CSASPGTSPYNEQFF. The CDR3 region has the DNA TGCAGTGCCTCCCCCGGGACTAGTCCCTACAATGAGCAGTTCTTC.

J is TRBJ2-5 and V is TRBV11-2; D not resolved. Germline loops: CDR1 SGHAT, CDR2 FQNNGV. The CDR3 runs 13 residues. V lost 2 bases to trimming and J lost 5 bases, with 9 bases between them. This CDR3 reads CASSLSSRETQYF. CDR3 nucleotides: TGTGCCAGCAGCTTATCATCGAGGGAGACCCAGTACTTC.

This clonotype was found many times. This chain connects TRBV28 to TRBJ2-3; D may be TRBD2 (6 bases). Germline CDR1 reads MDHEN; CDR2 reads SYDVKM. V shed 8 bases and J shed 1 base, with 13 bases lying between them. The CDR3 runs 14 residues. CDR3 sequence reads: CASRPGGGTDTQYF. The CDR3 DNA reads as TGTGCCAGCCGACCGGGCGGGGGCACAGATACGCAGTATTTT.